Listed here are 30 T cell receptor beta chains from one sample, sequenced in a study of vaccination and CD4 T cells after COVID-19. Treatment defined: roughly 10-day PBMC culture with coronavirus spike peptide pools or control peptides (ViraFEST assay). No antigen has been assigned to these receptors. Sequenced with the Oncomine TCR Beta short-read assay was DNA taken from cultured CD4+ T cells. From the PCR reads, TCRdb called clonotypes with MiXCR, one entry per CDR3 protein. In the table there are fewer than 15,000 distinct CDR3 sequences, roughly 45% of which are singletons. The sequencing sample was made of CD4+ T cells from blood, cultured in vitro. These receptor sequences come from a human donor who had recovered from COVID-19.

The chain carries TRBV7-2 and TRBJ2-5, with D tentatively TRBD1 (5 bases). The CDR3 is 15 residues long. Germline assignment: CDR1 SGHTA and CDR2 FQGNSA. Trimming shortened V by 5 bases and J by 5 bases, and 18 bases separated the two germline ends. The CDR3 region has the DNA TGTGCCAGCAGCCAAGGGTCGAGCAGGGCGGAGACCCAGTACTTC. Encoded protein: CASSQGSSRAETQYF.

J is TRBJ1-5 and V is TRBV18; 7 bases align to TRBD1. From germline, CDR1 is KGHSH and CDR2 LQKENI. The CDR3 runs to 18 residues. Unmatched junction bases numbered 12, after V lost 4 bases and J lost 0 bases. The CDR3 loop reads CASSLVGGTDNSNQPQHF. CDR3 DNA sequence: TGTGCCAGCTCACTAGTAGGGGGGACAGACAATAGCAATCAGCCCCAGCATTTT.

In regard to this clonotype: A junction boundary mismatches the germline segment, possibly from a read error. The V and J genes are TRBV7-6 and TRBJ2-1; D gene ambiguous. This CDR3 has 14 amino acids. CDR1 and CDR2 (germline): SGHVS, FNYEAQ. In nucleotides, the CDR3 is TGTACCAGCAGCGTTCGGAGTTCCGACAATGAGCAGTTCTTC. Residues: CTSSVRSSDNEQFF.

This clonotype was observed a few times. The chain combines TRBV12-3 or TRBV12-4 with TRBJ2-5; the D gene could be TRBD1 or TRBD2 (5 bases each). The CDR3 has 11 amino acids. V lost 3 bases, J lost 12 bases, and 11 bases lay in between. The CDR3 sequence: CASSFGGDEYF. Here the CDR3 DNA reads TGTGCCAGCAGTTTTGGGGGAGACGAGTACTTC.

DNA of the CDR3: TGTGCCAGCAGTCGACAGCCCAATCAGCCCCAGCATTTT. Translated: CASSRQPNQPQHF. This chain connects TRBV7-2 to TRBJ1-5, with D possibly TRBD1 on 5 matching bases. The CDR3 has 13 amino acids. Trimming shortened V by 6 bases and J by 3 bases, and 9 bases separated the two germline ends. Germline V gene data show CDR1 as SGHTA and CDR2 as FQGNSA.

In its sample, this clonotype was seen a few times. This sequence joins TRBV27 and TRBJ1-4, with D uncertain. This CDR3 contains 18 residues. V lost 5 bases and J 0 bases, leaving 19 bases between the germline ends. Looked up from germline, CDR1 is MNHEY and CDR2 is SMNVEV (reference sequence). This chain's CDR3 is CASSPRRPGVATNEKLFF. The CDR3 coding sequence is TGTGCCAGCAGTCCGCGGCGGCCGGGAGTTGCAACTAATGAAAAACTGTTTTTT.

The chain combines TRBV9 with TRBJ2-5; possibly TRBD2 for D (6 bases). Germline values: CDR1 SGDLS, CDR2 YYNGEE. V lost 2 bases and J lost 1, with 15 bases in between. The CDR3 consists of 16 residues. The CDR3 nucleotides read TGTGCCAGCAGCGTCGGAGGGATGCGGTTCCAAGAGACCCAGTACTTC. Its translation: CASSVGGMRFQETQYF.

V is TRBV7-8 and J is TRBJ2-2; 8 bases are a match to TRBD1. From germline, CDR1 is SGHVS and CDR2 FQNEAQ. The CDR3 length is 15 residues. The V segment lost 5 bases and the J segment 3 bases; nucleotides outside the gene matches: 5. The CDR3, as DNA: TGTGCCAGCAGCCCACAGGGGGGAGACACCGGGGAGCTGTTTTTT. This sequence encodes CASSPQGGDTGELFF.

The chain employs TRBV7-9 and TRBJ1-6, with a weak D call TRBD1 (5 bases). CDR3 size: 15 residues. The V gene lost 2 bases and the J gene lost 7 bases, with 12 bases spanning the gap. CDR1 is SEHNR, CDR2 FQNEAQ, per germline (reference sequence). CDR3 sequence reads: CASSLRGTQNSPLHF. The CDR3 coding sequence is TGTGCCAGCAGCTTACGGGGGACTCAGAATTCACCCCTCCACTTT.

The chain carries TRBV7-2 and TRBJ2-7; D may be TRBD2 (5 bases). With 5 bases removed from V and 0 bases from J, the gap between germline ends came to 11 bases. The CDR3 has 14 amino acids. Germline V lookup: CDR1 SGHTA, CDR2 FQGNSA. The CDR3 nucleotides are TGTGCCAGCAGCCCAGGACTTAGCTCCTACGAGCAGTACTTC. Amino acid sequence: CASSPGLSSYEQYF.

The chain recombines TRBV6-1 with TRBJ1-2, with D hard to call. Trimming stripped 6 bases from V and 2 bases from J, with 7 bases between. This CDR3 is built from 12 residues. The V gene's germline CDR1 is MNHNS and CDR2 SASEGT. CDR3 in DNA: TGTGCCAGCAGCAGACAAAACTATGGCTACACCTTC. Its translation is CASSRQNYGYTF.

This clonotype was counted a few times. This chain links TRBV20-1 with TRBJ1-2; D gene ambiguous. CDR3 length: 14 amino acids. Trimming removed 3 bases from V and 5 bases from J, with 16 bases in between. Germline V lookup: CDR1 DFQATT, CDR2 SNEGSKA (reference sequence). The CDR3 DNA is TGCAGTGCTAGGAGCTTTGGCAGAGGTTATGGCTACACCTTC. It encodes CSARSFGRGYGYTF.

The gene calls are TRBV20-1 and TRBJ2-5, with a tentative D call TRBD1 (7 bases). The germline CDR1 and CDR2 sequences are DFQATT and SNEGSKA (reference sequence). Trimming left V 6 bases short and J 4 bases short, with 21 bases between. The CDR3 loop spans 15 amino acids. CDR3: CSATDRSQGGETQYF. The DNA of the CDR3 is TGCAGTGCCACGGACCGCAGCCAGGGGGGAGAGACCCAGTACTTC.

The V and J genes are TRBV11-2 and TRBJ2-5, with TRBD2 matching over 7 bases. Trimming took 5 bases from V and 4 from J; bases not matched to a gene: 16. CDR1 SGHAT and CDR2 FQNNGV come from the germline V gene. The CDR3 sequence is 17 residues long. CDR3 loop: CASSPRRRLAARETQYF. CDR3 DNA sequence: TGTGCCAGCAGCCCTCGACGTAGGCTAGCGGCGCGAGAGACCCAGTACTTC.

This clonotype was seen a handful of times. The rearrangement joins TRBV20-1 to TRBJ2-5, with D possibly called TRBD1 or TRBD2 (5 bases each). V was clipped by 1 base and J by 5 bases, with 11 bases between them. Germline-derived CDR1 and CDR2 are DFQATT and SNEGSKA (reference sequence). This CDR3 comprises 13 residues. This CDR3 reads CSARGPEGETQYF. The CDR3 region has the DNA TGCAGTGCTAGAGGGCCCGAGGGGGAGACCCAGTACTTC.

This clonotype was seen more than once but under ten times. The V call is TRBV19, the J call TRBJ2-2; D gene ambiguous. This CDR3 spans 14 amino acids. CDR1 is LNHDA and CDR2 is SQIVND in the germline V gene (reference sequence). V shed 7 bases and J shed 3 bases, with 12 bases lying between them. The CDR3 is CASKVAGHTGELFF. The CDR3 DNA is TGTGCCAGTAAGGTGGCAGGCCACACCGGGGAGCTGTTTTTT.

The chain recombines TRBV6-1 with TRBJ1-5, with D perhaps TRBD1 (6 bases). The germline V gene has CDR1 MNHNS and CDR2 SASEGT. The CDR3 is 16 amino acids. V was trimmed by 4 bases and J by 2 bases, leaving 15 bases between them. CDR3 protein: CASSGGRGGGNQPQHF. The CDR3 nucleotides are TGTGCCAGCAGTGGCGGTAGGGGGGGAGGCAATCAGCCCCAGCATTTT.

This chain uses TRBV10-3 with TRBJ1-2; D is possibly TRBD1 (5 bases). V was trimmed by 0 bases and J by 0 bases, leaving 11 bases between them. This CDR3 has 16 amino acids. Germline V gene sequence: CDR1 ENHRY, CDR2 SYGVKD. This CDR3 is CAISESGQAPNYGYTF. CDR3 DNA: TGTGCCATCAGTGAGTCGGGGCAGGCTCCTAACTATGGCTACACCTTC.

This clonotype was detected only a few times. V gene TRBV12-3 or TRBV12-4 combines with J gene TRBJ1-5, with D unresolved. V was clipped by 4 bases and J by 7 bases, with 8 bases between them. The CDR3 is made up of 12 amino acids. The CDR3 nucleotides are TGTGCCAGCAGTTCTATGGAACAGCCCCAGCATTTT. This translates into CASSSMEQPQHF.

CDR3 bases: TGTGCCAGCACCCTCAGCGGGACAGAAGGGGGCTACACCTTC. This sequence encodes CASTLSGTEGGYTF. The genes are TRBV28 and TRBJ1-2; 7 positions match TRBD1. Trimming took 7 bases from V and 8 from J; bases not matched to a gene: 13. The CDR3 loop spans 14 amino acids. Germline lookup yields CDR1 MDHEN and CDR2 SYDVKM.

This clonotype turned up a few times. The V gene is TRBV20-1, the J gene TRBJ2-7; D is possibly TRBD2 (6 bases). This CDR3 region has 14 residues. The V end was cut by 1 base, the J end by 3 bases, with 13 bases between. Germline V lookup: CDR1 DFQATT, CDR2 SNEGSKA (reference sequence). The CDR3, as DNA: TGCAGTGCTAGAGGTCCACTAGCTATCTACGAGCAGTACTTC. This codes for CSARGPLAIYEQYF.

The V gene is TRBV28, the J gene TRBJ2-3; D may match TRBD1 or TRBD2 (6 bases each). V was clipped by 6 bases and J by 0 bases, with 13 bases between them. The CDR3 is made up of 15 amino acids. Per germline, CDR1 MDHEN and CDR2 SYDVKM. The CDR3 loop reads CASSKRGGSTDTQYF. The CDR3 nucleotides read TGTGCCAGCAGCAAGAGAGGGGGGAGCACAGATACGCAGTATTTT. Combining the CDR3 with reference TRBV28 and TRBJ2-3 gives the whole variable domain DVKVTQSSRYLVKRTGEKVFLECVQDMDHENMFWYRQDPGLGLRLIYFSYDVKMKEKGDIPEGYSVSREKKERFSLILESASTNQTSMYLCASSKRGGSTDTQYFGPGTRLTVL.

The genes are TRBV11-3 and TRBJ1-2; D is uncertain. Germline V lookup: CDR1 SGHNT, CDR2 YENEEA. Between the trimmed V and J ends, which lost 1 base and 3 bases, there was a span of 12 bases. The CDR3 loop spans 15 amino acids. The DNA for the CDR3 is TGTGCCAGCAGCTTAGGAGAGTGGAGCGACTATGGCTACACCTTC. Its protein product is CASSLGEWSDYGYTF.

The rearrangement uses TRBV7-2 and TRBJ1-2; D remains ambiguous. CDR1 is SGHTA and CDR2 is FQGNSA in the germline V gene. This CDR3 comprises 13 residues. V was clipped by 2 bases and J by 3 bases, with 7 bases between them. The CDR3 bases are TGTGCCAGCAGCTTAAACAATTACTATGGCTACACCTTC. Its translation is CASSLNNYYGYTF.

The J gene is TRBJ2-3, the V gene TRBV19; TRBD2 matches 11 bases. After removal of 6 bases from V and 3 bases from J, the junction contained 2 bases not matched to a gene. The CDR3 contains 14 residues. Germline V gene data show CDR1 as LNHDA and CDR2 as SQIVND (reference sequence). The DNA of the CDR3 is TGTGCCAGTAGCCCTAGCGGGAGGACAGATACGCAGTATTTT. It specifies CASSPSGRTDTQYF.

In this sample, this clonotype turned up a few times. The chain recombines TRBV18 with TRBJ1-5; D gene unclear. Trimming removed 3 bases from V and 0 bases from J, with 15 bases in between. Germline lookup yields CDR1 KGHSH and CDR2 LQKENI. The CDR3 loop spans 17 amino acids. The CDR3 here is CASSPKSREYSNQPQHF. CDR3 nucleotides: TGTGCCAGCTCACCCAAAAGCCGAGAGTATAGCAATCAGCCCCAGCATTTT.

The V call is TRBV4-1, the J call TRBJ1-3; D perhaps matches TRBD1 (5 bases). This CDR3 is 20 amino acids long. Germline-derived CDR1 and CDR2 are MGHRA and YSYEKL. Trimming took 0 bases from V and 0 from J, leaving 21 bases between them. CDR3 region: CASSQDGQGGFPNSGNTIYF. The CDR3 DNA reads as TGCGCCAGCAGCCAAGATGGGCAGGGCGGCTTCCCTAACTCTGGAAACACCATATATTTT.

The chain joins TRBV19 to TRBJ2-5; TRBD2 aligns across 12 bases. Trimming cost V 7 bases and J 4 bases; bases outside gene matches: 7. CDR3 length: 15 residues. Germline V CDR1 and CDR2: LNHDA, SQIVND (reference sequence). The CDR3 nucleotides read TGTGCCAGTACCCGGACTAGCGGGACGGGAGAGACCCAGTACTTC. This gives the protein CASTRTSGTGETQYF.

This rearrangement joins TRBV7-6 to TRBJ2-5; D remains ambiguous. V shed 4 bases and J shed 5 bases, with 11 bases lying between them. CDR1 and CDR2 (germline): SGHVS, FNYEAQ. The CDR3 extends over 13 amino acids. CDR3 coding DNA: TGTGCCAGCAGCTCTTCCCGTCGGGAGACCCAGTACTTC. The encoded protein is CASSSSRRETQYF.

The table lists this clonotype with a few counts. The gene calls are TRBV12-3 or TRBV12-4 and TRBJ1-5; D is ambiguous. CDR3 size: 13 residues. V was shortened by 6 bases and J by 0 bases, with 6 bases between the two germline ends. CDR3 in amino acids: CASSSYSNQPQHF. As DNA, the CDR3 is TGTGCCAGCAGCTCCTATAGCAATCAGCCCCAGCATTTT.